Following are 27 T cell receptor beta chains from one sample sequenced in a study of blood T cell repertoires in COVID-19. Clones were sequenced by immunoSEQ multiplex PCR, and TCRdb holds only the in-frame ones, with some missing. Of about 35,000 clones in the sample, 88% were seen once. Source material: peripheral blood. Source of these receptors: a woman in her seventies with active COVID-19.

V is TRBV5-1 and J is TRBJ2-2; D not resolved. Germline-derived CDR1 and CDR2 are SGHRS and YFSETQ. This CDR3 is 15 amino acids long. V shed 2 bases and J shed 1 base, with 9 bases lying between them. The CDR3 sequence: CASSFGSGNTGELFF. The CDR3 DNA reads TGCGCCAGCAGCTTTGGATCAGGGAACACCGGGGAGCTGTTTTTT.

V is TRBV9 and J is TRBJ2-5; TRBD2 is a possible D gene (6 bases). Germline V lookup: CDR1 SGDLS, CDR2 YYNGEE. V lost 1 base and J lost 5, with 12 bases in between. The CDR3 is 14 residues long. CDR3 nucleotide sequence: TGTGCCAGCAGCGTAACTAGCACCGAGGAGACCCAGTACTTC. This codes for CASSVTSTEETQYF.

This clone occurred a few times. The rearrangement uses TRBV6-2 or TRBV6-3 and TRBJ2-2, with TRBD1 matching 8 bases. The CDR3 totals 14 residues. CDR1 is MNHEY and CDR2 is SVGEGT in the germline V gene. Trimming cost V 5 bases and J 7 bases; bases outside gene matches: 6. The chain's CDR3 is CASSRTGSYGELFF. The CDR3 DNA reads TGTGCCAGCAGTCGGACAGGGAGCTACGGGGAGCTGTTTTTT.

The chain links TRBV13 to TRBJ2-3; 9 bases agree with TRBD2. Germline V gene data show CDR1 as PRHDT and CDR2 as FYEKMQ (reference sequence). V shed 3 bases, J shed 7 bases, and the junction held 5 bases outside the gene matches. The CDR3 has 14 amino acids. CDR3 sequence: CASSFGTSRHTQYF. DNA of the CDR3: TGTGCCAGCAGCTTCGGGACTAGCCGCCATACGCAGTATTTT.

The chain links TRBV2 to TRBJ2-3, with a possible D match to TRBD2 (5 bases). This CDR3 is built from 12 residues. V dropped 3 bases and J dropped 6 bases, with 7 bases sitting between them. CDR1 SNHLY and CDR2 FYNNEI come from the germline V gene. The CDR3 loop reads CASSDGEDTQYF. CDR3 in DNA: TGTGCCAGCAGTGATGGGGAGGATACGCAGTATTTT.

The V call is TRBV5-6, the J call TRBJ1-1; 8 bases agree with TRBD1. J was trimmed by 5 bases and V by 4 bases; bases with no gene match: 19. The CDR3 is 18 amino acids. In germline, CDR1 is SGHDT, CDR2 YYEEEE. The CDR3 spells CASSRPETGAGKFTEAFF. The CDR3, as DNA: TGTGCCAGCAGCCGACCCGAGACAGGGGCCGGAAAATTTACTGAAGCTTTCTTT.

The rearrangement links TRBV19 to TRBJ2-1; unclear D gene. CDR3 length: 14 residues. The germline V and J ends were trimmed by 0 bases and 3 bases, with 6 bases remaining between them. Germline V gene data show CDR1 as LNHDA and CDR2 as SQIVND (reference sequence). DNA for the CDR3: TGTGCCAGTAGTATAGAGCCAGACTACAATGAGCAGTTCTTC. Protein sequence: CASSIEPDYNEQFF.

This clone was recorded once. This chain connects TRBV7-2 to TRBJ2-3; 12 positions agree with TRBD2. The trim removed 4 bases at V and 3 bases at J, leaving 2 bases unmatched. CDR3 length equals 15 residues. CDR1 and CDR2 (germline): SGHTA, FQGNSA. The CDR3 loop is CASSSGLAGTDTQYF. As DNA, the CDR3 is TGTGCCAGCAGCTCAGGACTAGCGGGGACAGATACGCAGTATTTT.

This clone has a handful of counts. V usage is TRBV6-5 and J usage is TRBJ1-2, with D perhaps TRBD1 (5 bases). The CDR3 is made up of 15 amino acids. The V gene lost 0 bases and the J gene lost 4 bases, with 12 bases spanning the gap. Germline V gene sequence: CDR1 MNHEY, CDR2 SVGAGI. Here the CDR3 reads CASSYSIGAAYGYTF. The CDR3 DNA reads as TGTGCCAGCAGTTACTCGATAGGGGCAGCCTATGGCTACACCTTC.

The chain employs TRBV9 and TRBJ1-1; TRBD1 matches 9 bases. The ends lost 4 bases at V and 2 bases at J; junction bases unmatched: 6. This CDR3 is 15 amino acids long. Germline lookup yields CDR1 SGDLS and CDR2 YYNGEE. The CDR3 loop reads CASSPGTGRNTEAFF. CDR3 DNA sequence: TGTGCCAGCAGCCCCGGGACAGGGCGCAACACTGAAGCTTTCTTT.

The chain uses TRBV7-2 and TRBJ2-7, with 9 bases fitting TRBD2. Germline loops: CDR1 SGHTA, CDR2 FQGNSA. Unmatched junction bases numbered 1, after V lost 5 bases and J lost 2 bases. The CDR3 spans 13 residues. CDR3 region: CASSKREAYEQYF. The CDR3 DNA reads TGTGCCAGCAGCAAGCGGGAGGCCTACGAGCAGTACTTC.

The chain combines TRBV28 with TRBJ1-5; 8 bases match TRBD1. The germline V gene encodes CDR1 MDHEN and CDR2 SYDVKM. There are 15 residues in the CDR3. Trimming cost V 5 bases and J 7 bases; bases outside gene matches: 10. The DNA for the CDR3 is TGTGCCAGCAGTCTCGGACAGGGTTTTAGGCAGCCCCAGCATTTT. Encoded protein: CASSLGQGFRQPQHF.

J is TRBJ2-2 and V is TRBV10-1, with 11 bases matching TRBD1. Trimming removed 6 bases from V and 6 bases from J; junction bases left unmatched: 3. CDR1 is WNHNN and CDR2 is SYGVQD in the germline V gene (reference sequence). CDR3 length equals 14 residues. The CDR3 here is CASSAGQGAGELFF. The CDR3 DNA reads as TGCGCCAGCAGCGCGGGACAGGGGGCCGGGGAGCTGTTTTTT.

The chain joins TRBV7-2 to TRBJ2-7, with D perhaps matching TRBD1 (6 bases). CDR3 length: 13 residues. The germline gives CDR1 SGHTA, CDR2 FQGNSA. Trimming left V 5 bases short and J 7 bases short, with 15 bases between. The CDR3 loop reads CASSPDRMGEQYF. The CDR3 nucleotides read TGTGCCAGCAGCCCTGACAGGATGGGGGAGCAGTACTTC.

The table lists this clone with a count of one. The rearrangement joins TRBV6-5 to TRBJ1-1; TRBD1 aligns across 8 bases. V trimming: 6 bases; J trimming: 1 base; junction bases outside the gene matches: 4. CDR3 length: 14 amino acids. Germline values: CDR1 MNHEY, CDR2 SVGAGI. The CDR3 coding sequence is TGTGCCAGCAGCCTTCAGGGGGCGAACACTGAAGCTTTCTTT. This translates into CASSLQGANTEAFF.

Remarks on this clone: A junction boundary mismatches the germline segment, possibly from a read error. The chain has TRBV6-1 and TRBJ1-5; 11 bases are shared with TRBD1. The length of the CDR3 is 17 residues. Germline V gene lookup returns CDR1 MNHNS and CDR2 SASEGT. The chain's CDR3 is CASSEGQGASRNQPQHF. The CDR3 nucleotides read TGTGCCAGCAGCGAAGGACAGGGGGCGAGTAGGAATCAGCCCCAGCATTTT.

The chain joins TRBV10-1 to TRBJ2-2; TRBD1 might be the D (6 bases). The CDR3 sequence is 13 residues long. Germline assignment: CDR1 WNHNN and CDR2 SYGVQD (reference sequence). V was cut by 7 bases and J by 4 bases, with 10 bases left in between. CDR3: CASKGGVTGELFF. CDR3 nucleotides: TGCGCCAGCAAAGGGGGTGTCACCGGGGAGCTGTTTTTT.

The count of this clone is one. The genes are TRBV20-1 and TRBJ2-1; 10 nucleotides align to TRBD2. The V gene end was trimmed by 3 bases and the J gene end by 3 bases; junction bases not matched to a gene: 8. This CDR3 has 16 amino acids. Germline CDR1 and CDR2: DFQATT and SNEGSKA (reference sequence). This chain's CDR3 is CSASRIAGGRYNEQFF. The CDR3 DNA is TGCAGTGCTAGTCGAATAGCGGGGGGCCGCTACAATGAGCAGTTCTTC.

V is TRBV2 and J is TRBJ1-1; D not certain. V was cut by 0 bases and J by 5 bases, with 10 bases left in between. Per the germline V gene, CDR1 is SNHLY and CDR2 is FYNNEI. The CDR3 extends over 14 amino acids. The CDR3 DNA follows: TGTGCCAGCAGTGAAGCAGGGTCGGGGACTGAAGCTTTCTTT. It encodes CASSEAGSGTEAFF.

This sequence joins TRBV30 and TRBJ2-2, with 9 bases that match TRBD2. This CDR3 comprises 15 residues. J lost 4 bases, V lost 2 bases, and 5 bases had no gene match. Germline lookup yields CDR1 GTSNPN and CDR2 SVGIG (reference sequence). CDR3 nucleotide sequence: TGTGCCTGGAGTTTAGCGGGGGTAGGCACCGGGGAGCTGTTTTTT. Amino acids: CAWSLAGVGTGELFF. Filled out from reference TRBV30 and TRBJ2-2, the complete variable domain reads SQTIHQWPATLVQPVGSPLSLECTVEGTSNPNLYWYRQAAGRGLQLLFYSVGIGQISSEVPQNLSASRPQDRQFILSSKKLLLSDSGFYLCAWSLAGVGTGELFFGEGSRLTVL.

The chain is built from TRBV4-2 and TRBJ2-1; 10 nucleotides align to TRBD2. Germline CDR1 and CDR2: LGHNA and YNFKEQ. With V trimmed by 3 bases and J by 2 bases, 4 bases remained unmatched. This CDR3 is built from 16 residues. This chain's CDR3 is CASSHVAGGTYNEQFF. In DNA, the CDR3 is TGTGCCAGCAGCCATGTAGCGGGGGGAACCTACAATGAGCAGTTCTTC.

This clone was seen a single time. This chain connects TRBV9 to TRBJ2-2; 11 bases are a match to TRBD2. Germline CDR1 and CDR2: SGDLS and YYNGEE. CDR3 length: 16 amino acids. J lost 6 bases, V lost 3 bases, and 7 bases had no gene match. This CDR3 is CASSATSGGSPGELFF. In DNA, the CDR3 is TGTGCCAGCAGCGCTACTAGCGGGGGTTCCCCCGGGGAGCTGTTTTTT. Combining the CDR3 with reference TRBV9 and TRBJ2-2 gives the whole variable domain DSGVTQTPKHLITATGQRVTLRCSPRSGDLSVYWYQQSLDQGLQFLIQYYNGEERAKGNILERFSAQQFPDLHSELNLSSLELGDSALYFCASSATSGGSPGELFFGEGSRLTVL.

This clone appeared a few times. The chain employs TRBV28 and TRBJ2-3; 9 nucleotides match TRBD2. The CDR3 is 15 amino acids. Trimming removed 2 bases from V and 6 bases from J; junction bases left unmatched: 6. The germline gives CDR1 MDHEN, CDR2 SYDVKM. The CDR3 DNA reads as TGTGCCAGCAGTTTAGCGGGCGGGGGGGCTGATACGCAGTATTTT. Its protein product is CASSLAGGGADTQYF.

This clone turned up a few times. The chain couples TRBV9 to TRBJ2-5; TRBD2 aligns across 10 bases. The V and J ends lost 4 bases and 7 bases, in that order; junction bases with no gene match: 10. CDR1 SGDLS and CDR2 YYNGEE come from the germline V gene. The CDR3 is made up of 15 amino acids. The CDR3 sequence is CASSPGGTSDGTQYF. CDR3 in DNA: TGTGCCAGCAGCCCCGGGGGGACTAGCGATGGGACCCAGTACTTC. Filled out from reference TRBV9 and TRBJ2-5, the complete variable domain reads DSGVTQTPKHLITATGQRVTLRCSPRSGDLSVYWYQQSLDQGLQFLIQYYNGEERAKGNILERFSAQQFPDLHSELNLSSLELGDSALYFCASSPGGTSDGTQYFGPGTRLLVL.

This rearrangement joins TRBV10-1 to TRBJ2-5; no clear D gene. The germline gives CDR1 WNHNN, CDR2 SYGVQD (reference sequence). Trimming left V 0 bases short and J 3 bases short, with 5 bases between. CDR3 length: 13 amino acids. The CDR3: CASSESQEETQYF. As DNA, the CDR3 is TGCGCCAGCAGTGAGTCGCAGGAAGAGACCCAGTACTTC.

The genes are TRBV5-1 and TRBJ1-2, with 7 bases identical to TRBD1. Per the germline V gene, CDR1 is SGHRS and CDR2 is YFSETQ. The CDR3 sequence is 12 residues long. J was trimmed by 7 bases and V by 7 bases; bases with no gene match: 7. CDR3 sequence reads: CASEDPGGGYTF. CDR3 in DNA: TGCGCCAGCGAAGACCCAGGGGGTGGCTACACCTTC. Based on the CDR3 plus reference TRBV5-1 and TRBJ1-2, the full variable domain is KAGVTQTPRYLIKTRGQQVTLSCSPISGHRSVSWYQQTPGQGLQFLFEYFSETQRNKGNFPGRFSGRQFSNSRSEMNVSTLELGDSALYLCASEDPGGGYTFGSGTRLTVV.

V gene TRBV19 combines with J gene TRBJ2-7, with 9 bases fitting TRBD1. Germline V lookup: CDR1 LNHDA, CDR2 SQIVND (reference sequence). V shed 3 bases, J shed 5 bases, and the junction held 2 bases outside the gene matches. The CDR3 loop spans 13 amino acids. CDR3 nucleotides: TGTGCCAGTAGTATCCGGACAGGGGACGAGCAGTACTTC. Its translation: CASSIRTGDEQYF.